The sequence of this T cell receptor beta chain was determined in a study of blood T cell repertoires in COVID-19. About this clone: Sequence at one end of the junction differs from germline and may be a read error.

Clones were sequenced by immunoSEQ multiplex PCR, and TCRdb holds only the in-frame ones, with some missing. The data contain 300,000 to 350,000 clones, approximately 88% of them singletons. The CDR3 runs to 13 residues. The specimen sequenced was PBMCs or T cells enriched from blood (not recorded which). This receptor was taken from a man aged 25 to 40 who had recovered from COVID-19. This chain joins TRBV12-3 or TRBV12-4 and TRBJ1-4, with a tentative D call TRBD1 (5 bases). CDR3 in amino acids: CASSSRPTGVEEF. As DNA, the CDR3 is TGTGCCAGCAGTTCCCGCCCTACAGGTGTTGAGGAATTT.